A single sample gave rise to the 12 T cell receptor beta chains below, sequenced in a study of beta chain features in type 1 diabetes. Reverse transcription of all isolated RNA meant that expressed TCRB transcripts were sequenced. Some clones are missing from TCRdb's copy, which holds only in-frame ones; the method was immunoSEQ multiplex PCR. Here the sample spans around 300,000 clones, roughly 8% being singletons. The sample was central memory CD4+ T cells from blood. These receptors came from a young woman in good health.

V usage is TRBV28 and J usage is TRBJ1-5; D is unclear. Trimming removed 3 bases from V and 8 bases from J, with 5 bases in between. Germline-derived CDR1 and CDR2 are MDHEN and SYDVKM. There are 11 residues in the CDR3. The DNA of the CDR3 is TGTGCCAGCAGTTTGTCGGAGCCCCAGCATTTT. This sequence encodes CASSLSEPQHF.

The chain employs TRBV5-1 and TRBJ2-5; either TRBD1 or TRBD2 may fit D (6 bases each). The V and J ends lost 3 bases and 5 bases respectively, with 14 bases between them. The CDR3 totals 14 residues. Germline V gene data show CDR1 as SGHRS and CDR2 as YFSETQ. The CDR3 region has the DNA TGCGCCAGCAGCTCACCTCGGGGGCGGGAGACCCAGTACTTC. Protein product: CASSSPRGRETQYF.

The chain is built from TRBV7-6 and TRBJ2-1, with TRBD2 as a possible D gene (5 bases). This CDR3 comprises 13 residues. V dropped 3 bases and J dropped 10 bases, with 13 bases sitting between them. CDR1 is SGHVS and CDR2 is FNYEAQ in the germline V gene. CDR3 region: CASSLIGKGEQFF. The CDR3 DNA reads TGTGCCAGCAGCTTGATCGGGAAGGGAGAGCAGTTCTTC.

This clone was picked up a small number of times. The chain joins TRBV9 to TRBJ2-2, with unresolved D. Germline V gene data show CDR1 as SGDLS and CDR2 as YYNGEE. The CDR3 has 12 residues. V was trimmed by 0 bases and J by 6 bases, leaving 3 bases between them. This CDR3 reads CASSVGPGELFF. CDR3 DNA: TGTGCCAGCAGCGTAGGACCCGGGGAGCTGTTTTTT.

This clone showed up just a few times. The chain carries TRBV7-9 and TRBJ1-2; tentative D call: TRBD1 (5 bases). The germline V gene has CDR1 SEHNR and CDR2 FQNEAQ (reference sequence). This CDR3 region has 16 residues. V lost 1 base to trimming and J lost 9 bases, with 21 bases between them. The CDR3: CASSLEGVGGLMSYTF. The CDR3 nucleotides read TGTGCCAGCAGCTTAGAAGGGGTAGGCGGTCTGATGAGCTACACCTTC.

This clone was found a few times. An end of the junction differs from the germline gene, which may be a read error. The genes are TRBV7-7 and TRBJ2-2; 9 bases match TRBD1. Germline CDR1 is SSHAT and CDR2 is FNYEAQ (reference sequence). This CDR3 has 14 residues. CDR3 nucleotide sequence: TGTGCTAGCAGCTCGGACAGGGGAAGAGGGGAGCTGTTTTTT. This translates into CASSSDRGRGELFF.

The chain links TRBV11-1 to TRBJ1-4, with D tentatively TRBD1 (5 bases). Trimming pared 1 base from V and 15 bases from J, leaving 9 bases between. The CDR3 totals 11 residues. Germline V CDR1 and CDR2: SGHAT, FQDESV (reference sequence). The DNA of the CDR3 is TGTGCCAGCAGCTTAGAGGGACGAGTGTTTTTT. This codes for CASSLEGRVFF.

This clone showed up just a few times. The chain recombines TRBV29-1 with TRBJ2-6; D unclear. This CDR3 comprises 16 residues. Germline assignment: CDR1 SQVTM and CDR2 ANQGSEA. With 4 bases removed from V and 0 bases from J, the gap between germline ends came to 13 bases. As DNA, the CDR3 is TGCAGCGTTGCATCGGCAAGCACCTCTGGGGCCAACGTCCTGACTTTC. Translation gives CSVASASTSGANVLTF.

This clone was detected only a few times. V gene TRBV5-1 combines with J gene TRBJ2-5; D may be TRBD2 (6 bases). The length of the CDR3 is 12 residues. The V and J ends lost 2 bases and 7 bases respectively, with 9 bases between them. The germline V gene encodes CDR1 SGHRS and CDR2 YFSETQ. In DNA, the CDR3 is TGCGCCAGCAGCTTCGGGACTGTGACCCAGTACTTC. Its protein is CASSFGTVTQYF. The variable domain in full, completed from reference TRBV5-1 and TRBJ2-5, reads KAGVTQTPRYLIKTRGQQVTLSCSPISGHRSVSWYQQTPGQGLQFLFEYFSETQRNKGNFPGRFSGRQFSNSRSEMNVSTLELGDSALYLCASSFGTVTQYFGPGTRLLVL.

This clone occurred many times. V and J are TRBV9 and TRBJ2-1; 8 nucleotides line up with TRBD2. The V gene end was trimmed by 3 bases and the J gene end by 9 bases; junction bases not matched to a gene: 17. CDR1 and CDR2 from the germline V gene are SGDLS and YYNGEE. CDR3 length equals 17 residues. The CDR3 DNA reads as TGTGCCAGCAGCGCCCGACCAGTAACTAGCGGAGGTGGTGAGCAGTTCTTC. Translating it yields CASSARPVTSGGGEQFF.

The chain links TRBV7-2 to TRBJ2-7, with D tentatively TRBD1 (6 bases). This CDR3 comprises 13 residues. V was shortened by 1 base and J by 6 bases, with 10 bases between the two germline ends. CDR1 is SGHTA, CDR2 FQGNSA, per germline. The CDR3 region is CASSLVRGSEQYF. The CDR3 DNA reads TGTGCCAGCAGCTTAGTCAGGGGAAGCGAGCAGTACTTC.

CDR3 DNA: TGTGCCAGCAGCGCCCGGACAGGGGAAAATGAAAAACTGTTTTTT. Translated: CASSARTGENEKLFF. The chain uses TRBV7-2 and TRBJ1-4, with 9 bases lining up with TRBD1. The CDR3 loop spans 15 amino acids. Germline trimming cut 5 bases from V and 5 bases from J; bases unmatched to any gene: 6. Germline V lookup: CDR1 SGHTA, CDR2 FQGNSA.